This T cell receptor (beta chain) emerged from a study of CD8+CD57+ T cells in acquired aplastic anemia. Study-level background: On average, sorted CD4+ and CD8+ cells gave around 3.3 ug of DNA. On average, healthy donors gave some 11 million reads for CD4+ cells. Study-wide results and limits: There were around 28 CD8+ CDR3 sequences that occurred in both patients and controls. Patients were compared with controls for CD8+ Simpson's diversity, and no significant difference emerged.

It was genomic DNA that served as the template for profiling TCR beta VDJ and CDR3. MiXCR was run by TCRdb on the reads, yielding one entry per CDR3 protein. This sample carries some 180,000 distinct CDR3 sequences, approximately 45% of them seen once, and the ten largest clones take around 3%. The trim removed 0 bases at V and 2 bases at J, leaving 0 bases unmatched. This CDR3 is 15 amino acids long. Germline V CDR1 and CDR2: SGHKS, YYEKEE (reference sequence). There are many counts of this clonotype. Its target is unknown. This TCR was recovered from a human donor in good health. The sequenced material came from sorted CD4+, CD8+, or CD8+CD57+ T cells (not recorded which) from PBMCs. The rearrangement joins TRBV5-5 to TRBJ2-3; TRBD1 aligns across 10 bases. The chain's CDR3 is CASSLGQGATDTQYF. CDR3 nucleotides: TGTGCCAGCAGCTTGGGACAGGGGGCCACAGATACGCAGTATTTT.